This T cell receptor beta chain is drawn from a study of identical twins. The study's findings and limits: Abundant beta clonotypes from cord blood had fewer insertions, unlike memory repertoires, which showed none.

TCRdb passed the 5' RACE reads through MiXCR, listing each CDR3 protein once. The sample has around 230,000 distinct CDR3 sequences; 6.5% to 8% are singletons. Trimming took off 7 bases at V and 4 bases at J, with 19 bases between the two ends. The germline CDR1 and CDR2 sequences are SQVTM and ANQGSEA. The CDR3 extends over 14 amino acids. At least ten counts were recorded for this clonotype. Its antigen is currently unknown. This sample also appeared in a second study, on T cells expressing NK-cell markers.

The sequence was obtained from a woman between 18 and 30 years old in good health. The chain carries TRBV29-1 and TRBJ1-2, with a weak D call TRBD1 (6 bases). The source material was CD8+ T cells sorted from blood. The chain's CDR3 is CSEGGPGRLYGYTF. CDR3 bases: TGCAGCGAGGGGGGCCCAGGCAGACTCTATGGCTACACCTTC. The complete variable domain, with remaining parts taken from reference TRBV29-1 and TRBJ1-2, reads SAVISQKPSRDICQRGTSLTIQCQVDSQVTMMFWYRQQPGQSLTLIATANQGSEATYESGFVIDKFPISRPNLTFSTLTVSNMSPEDSSIYLCSEGGPGRLYGYTFGSGTRLTVV.